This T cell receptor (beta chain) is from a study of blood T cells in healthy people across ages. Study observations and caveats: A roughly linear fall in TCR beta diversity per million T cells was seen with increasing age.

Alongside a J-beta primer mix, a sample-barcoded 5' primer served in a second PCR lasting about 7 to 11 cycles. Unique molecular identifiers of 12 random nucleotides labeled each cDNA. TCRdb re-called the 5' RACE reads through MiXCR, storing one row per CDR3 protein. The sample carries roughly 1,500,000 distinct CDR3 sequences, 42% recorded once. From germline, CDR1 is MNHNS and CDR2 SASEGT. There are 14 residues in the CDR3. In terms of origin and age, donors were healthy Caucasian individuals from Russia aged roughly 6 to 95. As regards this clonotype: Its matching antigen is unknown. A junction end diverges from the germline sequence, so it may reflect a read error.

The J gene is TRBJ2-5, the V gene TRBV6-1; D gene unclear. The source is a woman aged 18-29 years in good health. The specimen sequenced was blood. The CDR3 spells CASSPSRYQETKYF. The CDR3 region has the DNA TGTGCCAGCAGTCCTTCACGGTACCAAGAGACCAAGTACTTC.